A selection of T cell receptor beta chains follows, all from one sample in a study of T-cell memory formation after mild COVID-19. Via MiXCR, TCRdb re-called the 5' RACE reads, giving one row per CDR3 protein. The table includes about 400,000 distinct CDR3 sequences, about 22% detected once. The sequenced sample consisted of PBMCs or a T cell subset sorted from them (not recorded which). The receptors here all came from an adult woman who had mild COVID-19 (a few samples of this study predate the infection). Cell type and time point are not known. The CDR3 runs from the conserved cysteine through the conserved F or W. D genes are given only for firm matches. Only some rows state a clone size, as once, few, many or a class for expanded clones.

>TRBV12-3/TRBV12-4|NA|TRBJ2-5|NA
CASSPPAGTQYF
TGTGCCAGCAGCCCCCCCGCAGGGACCCAGTACTTC
>TRBV15|NA|TRBJ2-3|TRBD2
CATSRGLTSGLTTDTQYF
TGTGCCACCAGCAGAGGCCTTACTAGCGGATTGACCACAGATACGCAGTATTTT
>TRBV7-8|NA|TRBJ2-2|TRBD1
CASSLAQGANSAGELFF
TGTGCCAGCAGCTTAGCACAGGGGGCGAATTCGGCCGGGGAGCTGTTTTTT
>TRBV9|NA|TRBJ2-3|NA
CASIQSSGVKSSTDTQYF
TGTGCCAGCATCCAGTCCAGCGGAGTAAAATCTAGCACAGATACGCAGTATTTT
>TRBV29-1|NA|TRBJ1-2|TRBD1
CSVEPRGRPYGYTF
TGCAGCGTTGAACCCAGGGGGCGACCATATGGCTACACCTTC
>TRBV12-3/TRBV12-4|NA|TRBJ2-7|NA
CASSGPRGYEQYF
TGTGCCAGCAGTGGCCCTAGAGGTTACGAGCAGTACTTC
>TRBV20-1|NA|TRBJ2-5|TRBD2
CSAPNKREGQETQYF
TGCAGTGCCCCGAATAAGCGGGAGGGCCAAGAGACCCAGTACTTC
>TRBV7-6|few|TRBJ2-1|NA
CASSWGREQFF
TGTGCCAGCAGCTGGGGCCGAGAGCAGTTCTTC
>TRBV7-9|NA|TRBJ2-1|TRBD2
CASSLTVGLGNNEQFF
TGTGCCAGCAGCTTAACTGTGGGACTAGGCAACAATGAGCAGTTCTTC
>TRBV7-9|few|TRBJ1-4|NA
CASSRQATNEKLFF
TGTGCCAGCAGCCGACAGGCAACTAATGAAAAACTGTTTTTT
>TRBV12-3/TRBV12-4|many|TRBJ2-1|NA
CASSLKGGDEQFF
TGTGCCAGCAGTTTGAAGGGCGGCGATGAGCAGTTCTTC
>TRBV27|few|TRBJ2-2|TRBD1
CASSHTGTGAGELFF
TGTGCCAGCAGTCATACCGGGACAGGGGCCGGGGAGCTGTTTTTT
>TRBV11-3|few|TRBJ2-3|NA
CASSYGMTSTDTQYF
TGTGCCAGCAGCTACGGGATGACCTCCACAGATACGCAGTATTTT
>TRBV20-1|NA|TRBJ2-7|NA
CSAGGLDHYEQYF
TGCAGTGCTGGCGGTCTAGACCACTACGAGCAGTACTTC
>TRBV7-2|few|TRBJ2-3|NA
CASSFGMGTDTQYF
TGTGCCAGCAGCTTTGGGATGGGGACAGATACGCAGTATTTT
>TRBV9|few|TRBJ2-7|TRBD1
CASSPHPGQGTYEQYF
TGTGCCAGCAGCCCACACCCGGGACAGGGTACCTACGAGCAGTACTTC
>TRBV4-1|NA|TRBJ2-7|TRBD2
CASSQDPGGNEQYF
TGCGCCAGCAGCCAAGATCCGGGAGGTAACGAGCAGTACTTC
>TRBV12-3/TRBV12-4|NA|TRBJ2-7|TRBD2
CASRGGSAAEQYF
TGTGCCAGCAGGGGGGGGAGTGCAGCCGAGCAGTACTTC
>TRBV19|NA|TRBJ1-4|NA
CASRGLLSEKLFF
TGTGCCAGTAGGGGCCTCCTCAGTGAAAAACTGTTTTTT
>TRBV4-1|many|TRBJ2-3|TRBD1
CASSQAGTGEKDTQYF
TGCGCCAGCAGCCAGGCCGGGACAGGGGAAAAAGATACGCAGTATTTT
>TRBV7-6|NA|TRBJ2-1|NA
CASSLAGPASAYNEQFF
TGTGCCAGCAGCTTAGCTGGCCCGGCGTCGGCCTACAATGAGCAGTTCTTC
>TRBV4-2|few|TRBJ2-7|NA
CASSQGDGAYEQYF
TGTGCCAGCAGCCAAGGGGACGGAGCCTACGAGCAGTACTTC
>TRBV7-9|few|TRBJ2-3|NA
CASRVPGRGNTDTQYF
TGTGCCAGCAGGGTGCCGGGACGGGGAAACACAGATACGCAGTATTTT
>TRBV24-1|NA|TRBJ2-7|TRBD2
CATSDFSPGGHIVCEQYF
TGTGCCACCAGTGATTTCAGTCCGGGAGGGCATATAGTCTGCGAGCAGTACTTC
>TRBV7-9|few|TRBJ2-1|NA
CASSLSRNSYNEQFF
TGTGCCAGCAGCTTAAGCCGAAACTCCTACAATGAGCAGTTCTTC
>TRBV12-3/TRBV12-4|many|TRBJ2-1|NA
CASSPGQNEQFF
TGTGCCAGCAGTCCAGGCCAAAATGAGCAGTTCTTC
>TRBV5-1|NA|TRBJ1-2|NA
CASSFVVPSNYGYTF
TGCGCCAGCAGCTTCGTCGTCCCCTCTAACTATGGCTACACCTTC
>TRBV18|NA|TRBJ2-1|NA
CASSPRPTVSDNEQFF
TGTGCCAGCTCACCACGGCCGACGGTGAGCGACAATGAGCAGTTCTTC
>TRBV24-1|many|TRBJ1-2|NA
CATSDSWQAYGYTF
TGTGCCACCAGTGACTCCTGGCAGGCCTATGGCTACACCTTC
>TRBV6-1|few|TRBJ1-2|NA
CASSEIKRGTGYTF
TGTGCCAGCAGTGAAATCAAAAGAGGCACAGGCTACACCTTC
>TRBV24-1|few|TRBJ2-6|TRBD1
CATSDKQGTGANVLTF
TGTGCCACCAGTGACAAACAGGGGACTGGGGCCAACGTCCTGACTTTC
>TRBV7-3|NA|TRBJ2-1|NA
CASNLGGNNEQFF
TGTGCCAGCAACTTAGGAGGCAACAATGAGCAGTTCTTC
>TRBV10-3|few|TRBJ2-7|NA
CAISEDLRGEQYF
TGTGCCATCAGTGAGGACCTCCGGGGCGAGCAGTACTTC
>TRBV7-8|NA|TRBJ1-1|NA
CASSLAGARSF
TGTGCCAGCAGCTTAGCGGGAGCCCGGTCCTTT
>TRBV24-1|once|TRBJ1-2|NA
CATSETGYGGYTF
TGTGCCACCAGTGAGACAGGATACGGAGGCTACACCTTC
>TRBV11-2|few|TRBJ1-1|NA
CASSFLTTGNTEAFF
TGTGCCAGCAGCTTCCTAACGACAGGGAACACTGAAGCTTTCTTT
>TRBV28|NA|TRBJ2-7|TRBD2
CASRAPGLAFYEQYF
TGTGCCAGCAGGGCTCCGGGACTAGCATTCTACGAGCAGTACTTC
>TRBV20-1|NA|TRBJ1-1|TRBD1
CSARAVPGQGSNTEAFF
TGCAGTGCTAGAGCTGTCCCGGGACAGGGGTCGAACACTGAAGCTTTCTTT
>TRBV6-5|NA|TRBJ1-5|TRBD1
CASSEAAGQINQPQHF
TGTGCCAGCAGTGAGGCCGCGGGACAGATCAATCAGCCCCAGCATTTT
>TRBV10-3|NA|TRBJ2-3|TRBD1
CAISDRGQITDTQYF
TGTGCCATCAGTGACCGGGGACAGATCACAGATACGCAGTATTTT
>TRBV7-6|many|TRBJ2-7|NA
CASSLGPHPIYEQYF
TGTGCCAGCAGCTTAGGGCCCCATCCCATCTACGAGCAGTACTTC
>TRBV15|NA|TRBJ2-2|NA
CAASGGRSAGELFF
TGTGCCGCCTCCGGAGGAAGGTCGGCCGGGGAGCTGTTTTTT
>TRBV6-1|NA|TRBJ2-7|NA
CASTQGGPRQYF
TGTGCCAGCACCCAGGGAGGACCACGGCAGTACTTC
>TRBV6-1|few|TRBJ2-3|NA
CASIPGATDTQYF
TGTGCCAGCATCCCGGGGGCCACAGATACGCAGTATTTT
>TRBV24-1|few|TRBJ2-1|TRBD1
CATSGDSFYNEQFF
TGTGCCACCAGCGGGGACAGCTTCTACAATGAGCAGTTCTTC
>TRBV5-1|NA|TRBJ2-7|NA
CASSLASGVGEQYF
TGCGCCAGCAGCTTGGCGTCAGGGGTTGGAGAGCAGTACTTC
>TRBV5-4|few|TRBJ1-2|NA
CASSPVRGSGYTF
TGTGCCAGCAGCCCGGTCAGGGGCAGTGGCTACACCTTC
>TRBV12-3/TRBV12-4|NA|TRBJ2-1|TRBD2
CASSFPSGGAAEQFF
TGTGCCAGCAGTTTCCCTAGCGGGGGGGCCGCTGAGCAGTTCTTC
>TRBV7-6|NA|TRBJ1-3|NA
CASSPRTVTGNTIYF
TGTGCCAGCAGCCCAAGGACAGTGACGGGAAACACCATATATTTT